This T cell receptor (beta chain) is drawn from a study of blood T cells in healthy people across ages. Trimming removed 5 bases from V and 9 bases from J, with 15 bases in between. The CDR3 extends over 13 amino acids. In germline, CDR1 is SGHTA, CDR2 FQGNSA. The use of a sample-barcoded 5' primer and a J-beta primer mix characterized a second PCR of roughly 7 to 11 cycles. MiXCR, run by TCRdb on the 5' RACE reads, gives a single entry per CDR3 protein. This table holds under 2,000,000 distinct CDR3 sequences, 49% found once. This clonotype came up many times. Its antigen remains unknown. Broader study findings: Investigators treated diversity estimates from one million T cells as underestimates.

The sequenced material came from blood. The receptor's source is a woman between 40 and 55 years old in good health. The J gene is TRBJ2-3, the V gene TRBV7-2, with D possibly TRBD2 on 5 matching bases. The CDR3: CASSGQTTSTQYF. CDR3 coding DNA: TGTGCCAGCAGCGGGCAGACTACCTCAACGCAGTATTTT.